This T cell receptor beta chain derives from a study of shared clonotypes between healthy human individuals. The CD4+ fraction was divided into a CD45RA+ naive subset and a CD45RA-negative memory subset. With regard to this clone: Its target is not known.

About 30,000 T cell genomes, or roughly 200 ng DNA, went into the sorted-subset replicate PCRs. Using immunoSEQ multiplex PCR, the repertoire was profiled, and TCRdb retains in-frame clones only, with some absent. The sample includes hundreds of thousands of clones, about three quarters of them seen just once. Study-level points and caveats: Large depth notwithstanding, sorted-subset sequencing proved incomplete by rarefaction. When naive CD4 clonotypes were compared across a handful of donors, around 5% were shared.

The receptor was isolated from a woman aged 25 to 39 in good health. Input material: memory CD4+ T cells sorted from blood. This sample's subset: CD45RA-negative fraction.

As DNA, the CDR3 is TGTGCCAGCAGTCAGTTGTATCAGCCCCAGCATTTT. It encodes CASSQLYQPQHF. The chain is built from TRBV28 and TRBJ1-5; D is unclear. This CDR3 has 12 residues. Trimming left V 5 bases short and J 5 bases short, with 7 bases between. CDR1 MDHEN and CDR2 SYDVKM come from the germline V gene.